This TCR beta chain comes out of a study of blood T cell repertoires in COVID-19. CDR3 length equals 13 residues. V was trimmed by 0 bases and J by 6 bases, leaving 6 bases between them. Germline V gives CDR1 LGHNA, CDR2 YSLEER. Repertoires were generated with immunoSEQ multiplex PCR, while TCRdb's copy carries only in-frame clones and drops some. The sample holds hundreds of thousands of clones, 65% to 90% seen once. This receptor was identified in a man aged 45-65 years with COVID-19, enrolled during active disease. This chain uses TRBV4-3 with TRBJ2-1; weak D call: TRBD1 (6 bases). Sequencing was performed on peripheral blood. CDR3 sequence reads: CASSQEQGNEQFF. Here the CDR3 DNA reads TGCGCCAGCAGCCAAGAACAGGGCAATGAGCAGTTCTTC.